These 13 T cell receptor beta chains came from one sample sequenced in a study of T-cell memory formation after mild COVID-19. One entry per CDR3 protein, called by TCRdb with MiXCR from the 5' RACE reads. The sample carries 430,000 or so distinct CDR3 sequences, about 23% recorded once. Sequencing was performed on PBMCs or a T cell subset sorted from them (not recorded which). The source is an adult woman who had mild COVID-19 (a few samples of this study predate the infection). Cell type and time point are not known.

This clonotype appeared many times. The chain carries TRBV10-3 and TRBJ2-1; no clear D. Germline CDR1 and CDR2: ENHRY and SYGVKD. V was clipped by 4 bases and J by 5 bases, with 3 bases between them. This CDR3 has 11 amino acids. The CDR3: CAISGNNEQFF. In DNA form, the CDR3 reads TGTGCCATCAGTGGCAACAATGAGCAGTTCTTC.

The chain recombines TRBV5-6 with TRBJ1-1; D possibly corresponds to TRBD1 (5 bases). The CDR3 covers 13 residues. CDR1 and CDR2 from the germline V gene are SGHDT and YYEEEE. The germline V and J ends were trimmed by 0 bases and 7 bases, with 10 bases remaining between them. Here the CDR3 reads CASSLGGIGEAFF. The CDR3 DNA sequence: TGTGCCAGCAGCTTGGGGGGGATCGGTGAAGCTTTCTTT.

This clonotype has more than one count but fewer than ten. This chain links TRBV5-1 with TRBJ1-2, with D perhaps matching TRBD1 (5 bases). The CDR3 is made up of 13 amino acids. Germline values: CDR1 SGHRS, CDR2 YFSETQ. V shed 9 bases and J shed 5 bases, with 17 bases lying between them. The CDR3 sequence: CATRGVQSYGYTF. The CDR3 DNA sequence: TGCGCCACCCGGGGGGTGCAGAGTTATGGCTACACCTTC.

V is TRBV9 and J is TRBJ1-2; possibly TRBD1 for D (5 bases). This CDR3 has 12 amino acids. Between the trimmed V and J ends, which lost 3 bases and 7 bases, there was a span of 10 bases. Germline values: CDR1 SGDLS, CDR2 YYNGEE. CDR3 DNA: TGTGCCAGCAGCGGAGAGGGGTCTGGCTACACCTTC. Protein product: CASSGEGSGYTF. Drawing the rest from reference TRBV9 and TRBJ1-2, the complete variable domain is DSGVTQTPKHLITATGQRVTLRCSPRSGDLSVYWYQQSLDQGLQFLIQYYNGEERAKGNILERFSAQQFPDLHSELNLSSLELGDSALYFCASSGEGSGYTFGSGTRLTVV.

The rearrangement joins TRBV6-5 to TRBJ2-7, with TRBD1 identical over 8 bases. Germline CDR1 is MNHEY and CDR2 is SVGAGI. This CDR3 comprises 15 residues. V shed 6 bases and J 5 bases; nucleotides not matched to a gene: 12. The CDR3 coding sequence is TGTGCCAGCAGCCCGGCGCAGGGGGCTGAAAACGAGCAGTACTTC. It codes for CASSPAQGAENEQYF.

The rearrangement joins TRBV7-9 to TRBJ1-4, with D tentatively TRBD1 (5 bases). V was clipped by 4 bases and J by 8 bases, with 17 bases between them. Germline V gives CDR1 SEHNR, CDR2 FQNEAQ (reference sequence). The CDR3 consists of 15 residues. This CDR3 reads CASSSERGNREKLFF. The DNA of the CDR3 is TGTGCCAGCAGCTCCGAGAGGGGAAATCGGGAAAAACTGTTTTTT.

This clonotype was picked up a small number of times. DNA of the CDR3: TGTGCCACCAGTGATACAGGGTTCTCGTACGAGCAGTACTTC. Its protein is CATSDTGFSYEQYF. The chain couples TRBV24-1 to TRBJ2-7, with D perhaps matching TRBD1 (6 bases). Trimming took off 3 bases at V and 4 bases at J, with 12 bases between the two ends. There are 14 residues in the CDR3. CDR1 is KGHDR and CDR2 is SFDVKD in the germline V gene.

The chain is built from TRBV7-2 and TRBJ2-4; D unresolved. The V gene lost 5 bases and the J gene lost 5 bases, with 28 bases spanning the gap. The CDR3 has 19 amino acids. Germline CDR1 reads SGHTA; CDR2 reads FQGNSA. CDR3 loop: CASSHHSFLQLTGENIQYF. The CDR3 nucleotides are TGTGCCAGCAGCCACCACAGTTTTCTACAGTTGACTGGCGAAAACATTCAGTACTTC. Filled out from reference TRBV7-2 and TRBJ2-4, the complete variable domain reads GAGVSQSPSNKVTEKGKDVELRCDPISGHTALYWYRQSLGQGLEFLIYFQGNSAPDKSGLPSDRFSAERTGGSVSTLTIQRTQQEDSAVYLCASSHHSFLQLTGENIQYFGAGTRLSVL.

This clonotype has a handful of counts. This chain uses TRBV21-1 with TRBJ2-4. TRBV21-1 has pseudogene status. The CDR3 totals 17 residues. This CDR3 reads CASSKARDSGAKNIQYF. The CDR3 DNA follows: TGTGCCAGCAGCAAAGCGCGTGACTCGGGAGCCAAAAACATTCAGTACTTC.

The CDR3 spells CASSLFSGGAQNEQYF. DNA for the CDR3: TGCGCCAGCAGCCTCTTTAGCGGGGGGGCCCAGAACGAGCAGTACTTC. This rearrangement joins TRBV4-1 to TRBJ2-7; TRBD2 aligns across 11 bases. CDR1 and CDR2 from the germline V gene are MGHRA and YSYEKL. Germline trimming cut 4 bases from V and 5 bases from J; bases unmatched to any gene: 10. The CDR3 sequence is 16 residues long.

The chain joins TRBV5-6 to TRBJ1-2; TRBD1 is a possible D gene (6 bases). Trimming took off 4 bases at V and 1 base at J, with 14 bases between the two ends. Germline CDR1 SGHDT, CDR2 YYEEEE. This CDR3 has 15 residues. In DNA, the CDR3 is TGTGCCAGCAGCCCGTGGGGACACGTTAACTATGGCTACACCTTC. Amino acids: CASSPWGHVNYGYTF.

In its sample, this clonotype was seen once. The V call is TRBV14, the J call TRBJ2-7, with 7 bases fitting TRBD1. The germline V gene encodes CDR1 SGHDN and CDR2 FVKESK. The CDR3 consists of 20 residues. The V segment lost 1 base and the J segment 2 bases; nucleotides outside the gene matches: 20. CDR3 nucleotides: TGTGCCAGCAGCCAAGCATCTTGGACAGGTTCAACTGGGGGTCCCTACGAGCAGTACTTC. This encodes CASSQASWTGSTGGPYEQYF.

The J gene is TRBJ2-7, the V gene TRBV7-9, with D possibly being TRBD2 (5 bases). V lost 0 bases and J 4 bases, leaving 10 bases between the germline ends. The CDR3 extends over 14 amino acids. CDR1 and CDR2 (germline): SEHNR, FQNEAQ (reference sequence). CDR3 region: CASSLAMREYEQYF. The CDR3, as DNA: TGTGCCAGCAGCTTAGCGATGAGGGAGTACGAGCAGTACTTC.